The T cell receptor beta chain under discussion was sequenced for a study of T cell repertoires in cytomegalovirus infection. Study at large: Based on public TCR beta signatures, there were indications of CMV infection and of a matching HLA type.

TCRdb used MiXCR to reprocess the reads, holding one entry per CDR3 protein. Among roughly 990,000 distinct CDR3 sequences listed, 30% to 40% were seen once. With 0 bases removed from V and 4 bases from J, the gap between germline ends came to 10 bases. The CDR3 is made up of 14 amino acids. Germline V gene sequence: CDR1 MNHEY, CDR2 SVGEGT. Study-wide points: Individuals carrying CMV plus the relevant HLA were identified by cumulative frequency of public TCR beta families. What dominated the ex vivo response were HLA-C-restricted CMV-specific TCR beta clonotypes.

This clonotype was recorded many times. Its antigen is undetermined. This TCR came from a human donor in good health (CMV status not recorded). Some clones in this sample may be carry-over from other donors' samples. Sequencing used cultured CD8+ T cells from PBMCs, obtained from culture after CMV antigen stimulation. The V and J genes are TRBV6-2 or TRBV6-3 and TRBJ2-7; no clear D. CDR3 residues: CASSYSVSDYEQYV. Here the CDR3 DNA reads TGTGCCAGCAGTTACTCGGTCAGTGATTACGAGCAGTACGTC.